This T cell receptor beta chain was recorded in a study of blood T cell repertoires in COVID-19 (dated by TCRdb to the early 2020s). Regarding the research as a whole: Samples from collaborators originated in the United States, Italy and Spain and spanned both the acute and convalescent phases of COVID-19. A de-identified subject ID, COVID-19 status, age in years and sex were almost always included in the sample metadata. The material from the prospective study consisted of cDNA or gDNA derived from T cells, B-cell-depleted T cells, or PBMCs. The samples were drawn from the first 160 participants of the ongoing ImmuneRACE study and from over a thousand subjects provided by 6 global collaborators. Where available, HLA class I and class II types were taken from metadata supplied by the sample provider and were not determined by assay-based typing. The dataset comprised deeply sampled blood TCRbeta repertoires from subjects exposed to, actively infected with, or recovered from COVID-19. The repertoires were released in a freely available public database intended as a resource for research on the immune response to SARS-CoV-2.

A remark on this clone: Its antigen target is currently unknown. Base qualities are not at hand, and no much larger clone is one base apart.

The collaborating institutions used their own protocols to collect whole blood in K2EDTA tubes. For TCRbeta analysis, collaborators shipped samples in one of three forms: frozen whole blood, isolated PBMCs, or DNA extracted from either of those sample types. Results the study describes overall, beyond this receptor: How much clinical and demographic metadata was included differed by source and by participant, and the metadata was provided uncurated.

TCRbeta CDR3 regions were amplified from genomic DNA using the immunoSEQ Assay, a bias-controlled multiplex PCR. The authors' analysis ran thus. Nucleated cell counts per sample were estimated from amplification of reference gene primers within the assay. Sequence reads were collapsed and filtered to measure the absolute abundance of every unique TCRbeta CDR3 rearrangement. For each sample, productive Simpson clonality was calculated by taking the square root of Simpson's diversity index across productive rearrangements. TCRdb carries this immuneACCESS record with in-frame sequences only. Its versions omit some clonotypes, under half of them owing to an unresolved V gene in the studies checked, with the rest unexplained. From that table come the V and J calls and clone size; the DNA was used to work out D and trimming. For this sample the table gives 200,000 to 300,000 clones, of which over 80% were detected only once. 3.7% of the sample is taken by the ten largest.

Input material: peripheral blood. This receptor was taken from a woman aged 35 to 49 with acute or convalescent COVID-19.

The nucleotides read TGCAGTGTCCTCCCGGGTTCTGAAGCTTTCTTT. It translates as CSVLPGSEAFF. The chain is assembled from TRBV20-1 and TRBJ1-1; the D gene is unclear. CDR1 and CDR2, per the germline V gene (reference sequence), are DFQATT and SNEGSKA. The germline ends are 12 bases apart after V is trimmed by 7 bases and J by 6 bases. The CDR3 has 11 amino acids, counting the end cysteine and phenylalanine. CDR3 DNA is the only sequence kept; it has 33 bases, read in frame from the first base.